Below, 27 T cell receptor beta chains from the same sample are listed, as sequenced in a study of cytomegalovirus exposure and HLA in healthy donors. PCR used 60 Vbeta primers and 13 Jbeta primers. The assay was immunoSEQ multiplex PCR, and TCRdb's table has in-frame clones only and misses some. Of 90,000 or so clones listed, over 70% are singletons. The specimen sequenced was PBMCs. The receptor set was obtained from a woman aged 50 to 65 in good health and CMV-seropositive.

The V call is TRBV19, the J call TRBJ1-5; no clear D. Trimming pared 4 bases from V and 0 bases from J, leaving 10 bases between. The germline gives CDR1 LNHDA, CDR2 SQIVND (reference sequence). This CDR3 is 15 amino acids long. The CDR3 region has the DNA TGTGCCAGTAGTACGACATTTTATAGCAATCAGCCCCAGCATTTT. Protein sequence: CASSTTFYSNQPQHF.

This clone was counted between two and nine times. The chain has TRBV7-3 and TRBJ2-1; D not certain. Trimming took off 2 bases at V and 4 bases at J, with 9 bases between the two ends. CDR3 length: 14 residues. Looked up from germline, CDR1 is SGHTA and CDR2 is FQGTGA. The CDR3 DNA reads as TGTGCCAGCAGCTTAGATCGGCGGTACAATGAGCAGTTCTTC. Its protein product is CASSLDRRYNEQFF.

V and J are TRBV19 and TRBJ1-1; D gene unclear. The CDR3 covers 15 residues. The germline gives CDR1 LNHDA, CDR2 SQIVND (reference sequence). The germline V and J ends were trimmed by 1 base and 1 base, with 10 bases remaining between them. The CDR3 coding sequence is TGTGCCAGTAGTATAGGGACTCGCGGGAACACTGAAGCTTTCTTT. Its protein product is CASSIGTRGNTEAFF.

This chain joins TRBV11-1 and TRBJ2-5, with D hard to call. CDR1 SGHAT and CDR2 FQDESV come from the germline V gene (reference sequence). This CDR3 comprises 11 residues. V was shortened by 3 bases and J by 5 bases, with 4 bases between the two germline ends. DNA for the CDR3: TGTGCCAGCAGCTTTGAGGAGACCCAGTACTTC. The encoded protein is CASSFEETQYF.

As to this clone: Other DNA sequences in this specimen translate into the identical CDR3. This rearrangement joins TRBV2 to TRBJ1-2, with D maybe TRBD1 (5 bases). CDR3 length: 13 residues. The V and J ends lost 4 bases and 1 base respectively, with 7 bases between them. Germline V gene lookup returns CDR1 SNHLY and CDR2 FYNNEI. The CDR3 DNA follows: TGTGCCAGCAGTGGTCAGGGTAACTATGGCTACACCTTC. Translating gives CASSGQGNYGYTF.

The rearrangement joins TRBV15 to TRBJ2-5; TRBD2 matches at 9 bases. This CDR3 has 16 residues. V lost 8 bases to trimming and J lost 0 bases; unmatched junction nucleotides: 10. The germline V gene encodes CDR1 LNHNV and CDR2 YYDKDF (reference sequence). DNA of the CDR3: TGTGCCACCGGCGGCGGGGGGGACCAGTACCAAGAGACCCAGTACTTC. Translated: CATGGGGDQYQETQYF. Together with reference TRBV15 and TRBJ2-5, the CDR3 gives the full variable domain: DAMVIQNPRYQVTQFGKPVTLSCSQTLNHNVMYWYQQKSSQAPKLLFHYYDKDFNNEADTPDNFQSRRPNTSFCFLDIRSPGLGDTAMYLCATGGGGDQYQETQYFGPGTRLLVL.

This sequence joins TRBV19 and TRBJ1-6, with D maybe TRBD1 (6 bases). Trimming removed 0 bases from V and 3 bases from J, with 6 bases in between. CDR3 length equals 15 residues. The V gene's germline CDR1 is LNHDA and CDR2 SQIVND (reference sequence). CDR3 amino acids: CASSIEGGYNSPLHF. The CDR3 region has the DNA TGTGCCAGTAGTATAGAAGGGGGCTATAATTCACCCCTCCACTTT.

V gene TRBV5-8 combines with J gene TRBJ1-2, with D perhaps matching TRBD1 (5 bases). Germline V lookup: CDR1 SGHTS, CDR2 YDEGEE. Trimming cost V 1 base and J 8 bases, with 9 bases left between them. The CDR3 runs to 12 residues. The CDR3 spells CASSLQGGGYTF. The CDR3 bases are TGTGCCAGCAGCTTGCAGGGTGGAGGCTACACCTTC.

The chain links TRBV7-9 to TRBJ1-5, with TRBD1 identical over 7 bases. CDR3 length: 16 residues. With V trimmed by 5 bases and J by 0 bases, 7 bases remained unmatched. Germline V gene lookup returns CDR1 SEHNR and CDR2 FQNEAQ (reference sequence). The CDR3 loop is CASSLKTGLSNQPQHF. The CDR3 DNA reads TGTGCCAGCAGCCTTAAGACAGGGCTTAGCAATCAGCCCCAGCATTTT. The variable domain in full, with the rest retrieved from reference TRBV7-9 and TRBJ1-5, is DTGVSQNPRHKITKRGQNVTFRCDPISEHNRLYWYRQTLGQGPEFLTYFQNEAQLEKSRLLSDRFSAERPKGSFSTLEIQRTEQGDSAMYLCASSLKTGLSNQPQHFGDGTRLSIL.

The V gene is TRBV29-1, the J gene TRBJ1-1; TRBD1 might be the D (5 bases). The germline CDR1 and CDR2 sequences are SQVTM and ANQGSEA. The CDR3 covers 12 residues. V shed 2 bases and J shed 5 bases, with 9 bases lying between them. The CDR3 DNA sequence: TGCAGCGTTGAATGGGGGAGGACTGAAGCTTTCTTT. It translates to CSVEWGRTEAFF.

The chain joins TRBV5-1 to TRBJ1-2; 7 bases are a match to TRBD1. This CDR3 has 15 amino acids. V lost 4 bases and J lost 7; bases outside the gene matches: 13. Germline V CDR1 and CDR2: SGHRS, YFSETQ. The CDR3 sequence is CASSGTVTGKIGYTF. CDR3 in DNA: TGCGCCAGCAGCGGCACCGTGACAGGGAAAATTGGCTACACCTTC. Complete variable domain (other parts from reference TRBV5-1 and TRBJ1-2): KAGVTQTPRYLIKTRGQQVTLSCSPISGHRSVSWYQQTPGQGLQFLFEYFSETQRNKGNFPGRFSGRQFSNSRSEMNVSTLELGDSALYLCASSGTVTGKIGYTFGSGTRLTVV.

CDR3 amino acids: CASSFQRTGLNTEAFF. CDR3 coding DNA: TGTGCCAGCTCTTTTCAACGTACAGGGTTGAACACTGAAGCTTTCTTT. This chain joins TRBV18 and TRBJ1-1, with D possibly being TRBD1 (6 bases). This CDR3 is 16 amino acids long. V lost 6 bases and J 0 bases, leaving 17 bases between the germline ends. The germline V gene encodes CDR1 KGHSH and CDR2 LQKENI.

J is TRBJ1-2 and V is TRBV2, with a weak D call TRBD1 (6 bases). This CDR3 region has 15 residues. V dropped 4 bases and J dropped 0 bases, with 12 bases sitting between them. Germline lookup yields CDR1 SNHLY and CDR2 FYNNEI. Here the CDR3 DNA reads TGTGCCAGCAGTGTGGACAGCGTAGCTAACTATGGCTACACCTTC. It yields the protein CASSVDSVANYGYTF.

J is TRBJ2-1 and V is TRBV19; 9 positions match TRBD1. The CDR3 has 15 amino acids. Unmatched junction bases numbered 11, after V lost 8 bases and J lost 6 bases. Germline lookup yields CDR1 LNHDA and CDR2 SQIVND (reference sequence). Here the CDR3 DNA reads TGTGCCAGTGGGCCCGGACAGGGGTTTCCCAATGAGCAGTTCTTC. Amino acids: CASGPGQGFPNEQFF.

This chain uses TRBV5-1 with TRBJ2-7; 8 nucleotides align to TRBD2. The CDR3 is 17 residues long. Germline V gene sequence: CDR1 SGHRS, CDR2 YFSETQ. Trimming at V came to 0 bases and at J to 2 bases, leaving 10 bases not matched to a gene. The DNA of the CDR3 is TGCGCCAGCAGCTTGGGAAGCGGGGGAGAGACACCCTACGAGCAGTACTTC. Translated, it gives CASSLGSGGETPYEQYF.

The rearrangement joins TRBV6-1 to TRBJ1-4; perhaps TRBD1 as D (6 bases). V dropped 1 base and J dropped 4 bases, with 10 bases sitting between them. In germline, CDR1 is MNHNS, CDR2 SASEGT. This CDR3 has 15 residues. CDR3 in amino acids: CASSEDRDYNEKLFF. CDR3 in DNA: TGTGCCAGCAGTGAAGACAGGGATTATAATGAAAAACTGTTTTTT.

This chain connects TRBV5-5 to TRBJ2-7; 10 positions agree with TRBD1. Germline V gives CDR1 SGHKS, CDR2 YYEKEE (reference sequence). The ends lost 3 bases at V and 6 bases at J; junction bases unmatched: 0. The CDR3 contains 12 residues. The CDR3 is CASSWDRGEQYF. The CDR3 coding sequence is TGTGCCAGCAGCTGGGACAGGGGCGAGCAGTACTTC. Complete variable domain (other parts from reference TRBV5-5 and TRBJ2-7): DAGVTQSPTHLIKTRGQQVTLRCSPISGHKSVSWYQQVLGQGPQFIFQYYEKEERGRGNFPDRFSARQFPNYSSELNVNALLLGDSALYLCASSWDRGEQYFGPGTRLTVT.

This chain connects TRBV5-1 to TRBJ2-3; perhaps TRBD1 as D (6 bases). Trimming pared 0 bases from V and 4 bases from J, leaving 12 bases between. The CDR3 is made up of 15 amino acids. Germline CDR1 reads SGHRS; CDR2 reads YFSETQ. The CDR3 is CASSLDTAGADTQYF. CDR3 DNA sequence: TGCGCCAGCAGCTTGGATACAGCAGGGGCAGATACGCAGTATTTT.

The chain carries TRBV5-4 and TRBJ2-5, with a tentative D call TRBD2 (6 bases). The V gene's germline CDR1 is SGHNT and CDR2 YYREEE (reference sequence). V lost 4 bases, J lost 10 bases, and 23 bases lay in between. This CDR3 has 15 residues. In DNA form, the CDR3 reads TGTGCCAGCAGCCCCAACCGGGACTCGCACGGCGTCCAGTACTTC. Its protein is CASSPNRDSHGVQYF.

The CDR3, as DNA: TGTGCCAGCTCCGCGTCGGTCCGAGGCGGGGAGCTGTTTTTT. Its translation: CASSASVRGGELFF. V and J are TRBV18 and TRBJ2-2, with D uncertain. The CDR3 spans 14 residues. Germline loops: CDR1 KGHSH, CDR2 LQKENI. V was trimmed by 6 bases and J by 7 bases, leaving 15 bases between them.

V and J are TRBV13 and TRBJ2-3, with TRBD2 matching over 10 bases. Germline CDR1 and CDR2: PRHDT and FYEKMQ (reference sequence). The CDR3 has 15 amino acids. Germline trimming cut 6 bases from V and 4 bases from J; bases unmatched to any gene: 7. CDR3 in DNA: TGTGCCAGCAGGCCCCTAGCGGGAGTTGCAGATACGCAGTATTTT. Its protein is CASRPLAGVADTQYF.

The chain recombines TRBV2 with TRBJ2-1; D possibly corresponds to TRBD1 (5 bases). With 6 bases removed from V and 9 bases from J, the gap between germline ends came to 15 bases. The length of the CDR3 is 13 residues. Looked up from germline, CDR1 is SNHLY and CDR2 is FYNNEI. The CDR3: CASSVRQLTEQFF. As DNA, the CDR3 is TGTGCCAGCAGCGTCAGACAGTTAACTGAGCAGTTCTTC.

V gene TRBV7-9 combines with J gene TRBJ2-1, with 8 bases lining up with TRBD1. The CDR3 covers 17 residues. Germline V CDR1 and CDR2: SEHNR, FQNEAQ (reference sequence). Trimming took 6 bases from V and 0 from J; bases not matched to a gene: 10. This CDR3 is CASRHWTGRSSYNEQFF. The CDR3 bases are TGTGCCAGCAGACACTGGACAGGGCGAAGCTCCTACAATGAGCAGTTCTTC.

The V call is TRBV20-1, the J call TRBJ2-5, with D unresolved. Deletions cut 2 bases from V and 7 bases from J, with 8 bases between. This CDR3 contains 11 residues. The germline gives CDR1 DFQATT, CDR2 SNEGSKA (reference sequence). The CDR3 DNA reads TGCAGTGCTAGACCTCTAGGGACCCAGTACTTC. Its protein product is CSARPLGTQYF.

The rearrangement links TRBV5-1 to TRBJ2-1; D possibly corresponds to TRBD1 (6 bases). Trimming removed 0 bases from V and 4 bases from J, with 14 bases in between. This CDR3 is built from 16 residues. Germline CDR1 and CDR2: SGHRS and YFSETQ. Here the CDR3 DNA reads TGCGCCAGCAGCTTGGCCGCGGACAGAACTTACAATGAGCAGTTCTTC. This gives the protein CASSLAADRTYNEQFF.

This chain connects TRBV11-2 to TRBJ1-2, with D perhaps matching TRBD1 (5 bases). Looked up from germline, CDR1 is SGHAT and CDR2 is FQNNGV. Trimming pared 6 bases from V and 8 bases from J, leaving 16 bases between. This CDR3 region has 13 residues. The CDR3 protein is CASSLIGEGGYTF. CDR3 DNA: TGTGCCAGCAGTCTAATAGGGGAGGGAGGCTACACCTTC.

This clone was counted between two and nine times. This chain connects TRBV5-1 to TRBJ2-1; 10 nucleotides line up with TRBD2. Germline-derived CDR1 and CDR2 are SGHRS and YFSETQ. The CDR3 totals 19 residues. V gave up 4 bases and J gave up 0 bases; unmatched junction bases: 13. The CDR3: CASSRGLAALKSSYNEQFF. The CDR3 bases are TGCGCCAGCAGCCGCGGACTAGCGGCTTTAAAGAGCTCCTACAATGAGCAGTTCTTC.